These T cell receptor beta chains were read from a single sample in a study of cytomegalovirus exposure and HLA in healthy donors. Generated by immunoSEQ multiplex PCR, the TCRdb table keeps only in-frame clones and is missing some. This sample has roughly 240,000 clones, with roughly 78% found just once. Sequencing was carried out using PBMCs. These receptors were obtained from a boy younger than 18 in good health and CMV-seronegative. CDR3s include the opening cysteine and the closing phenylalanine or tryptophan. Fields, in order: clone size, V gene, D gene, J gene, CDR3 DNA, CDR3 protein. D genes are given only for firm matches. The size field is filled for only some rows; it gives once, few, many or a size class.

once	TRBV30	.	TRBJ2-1	TGTGCCTGGAGTGTATTTGAGTTCTACAATGAGCAGTTCTTC	CAWSVFEFYNEQFF
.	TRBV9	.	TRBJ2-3	TGTGCCAGCAGCGTAGAAAAGAGAACAGATACGCAGTATTTT	CASSVEKRTDTQYF
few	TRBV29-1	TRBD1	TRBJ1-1	TGCAGCGTGTTGGGACAGTATAACACTGAAGCTTTCTTT	CSVLGQYNTEAFF
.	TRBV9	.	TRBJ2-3	TGTGCCAGCAGCGTAGCGGTCTCAGATACGCAGTATTTT	CASSVAVSDTQYF
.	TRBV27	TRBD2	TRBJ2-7	TGTGCCAGCAGTTTACCCCAATTTCCTAGGCGGGGGGGCGATTACGAGCAGTACTTC	CASSLPQFPRRGGDYEQYF
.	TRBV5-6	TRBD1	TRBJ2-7	TGTGCCAGCGACCGGGACAGGGAGGGCGAGCAGTACTTC	CASDRDREGEQYF
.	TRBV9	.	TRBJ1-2	TGTGCCAGCAGCCCGAATTCGGGGGGTAACTATGGCTACACCTTC	CASSPNSGGNYGYTF
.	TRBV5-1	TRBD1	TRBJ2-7	TGCGCCAGCAGCATAGGACAGGGGGAGCGGTACTACGAGCAGTACTTC	CASSIGQGERYYEQYF
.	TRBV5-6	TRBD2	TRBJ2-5	TGTGCCAGCAGCTTGGCCGGGGGGGCGGAAGAGACCCAGTACTTC	CASSLAGGAEETQYF
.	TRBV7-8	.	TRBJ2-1	TGTGCCAGCAGCTCCGGACAGTCCAACTACAATGAGCAGTTCTTC	CASSSGQSNYNEQFF
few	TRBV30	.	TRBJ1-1	TGTGCCTGCAGACAAACGGTGAAGACTGAAGCTTTCTTT	CACRQTVKTEAFF
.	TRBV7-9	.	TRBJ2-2	TGTTCCAGCAGTTCTCCCTGGGCCGCGAACACCGGGGAGCTGTTTTTT	CSSSSPWAANTGELFF
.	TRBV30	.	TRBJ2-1	TGTGCCTGGAGTTCCGGACTCATCGGCTCCTACAATGAGCAGTTCTTC	CAWSSGLIGSYNEQFF
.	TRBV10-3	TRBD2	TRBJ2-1	TGTGCCATCAGTGAACTAGCGGACATCACCTACAATGAGCAGTTCTTC	CAISELADITYNEQFF
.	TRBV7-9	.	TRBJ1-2	TGTGCCAGCAGCCAAGACAGCTACTATGGCTACACCTTC	CASSQDSYYGYTF
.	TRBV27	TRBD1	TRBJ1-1	TGTGCCAGCAGTCCCCTGACAGGGGTAAACACTGAAGCTTTCTTT	CASSPLTGVNTEAFF
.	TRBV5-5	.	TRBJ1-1	TGTGCCAGCAGGTCTCCACTGGGGGGGTACACTGAAGCTTTCTTT	CASRSPLGGYTEAFF